A selection of T cell receptor beta chains follows, all from one sample in a study of CD8 T cells in ankylosing spondylitis. TCRdb re-analysed the 5' RACE reads in MiXCR, keeping a single row per CDR3 protein. The sample carries some 840,000 distinct CDR3 sequences, 12% recorded once. Material: blood, either unsorted or a sorted T cell fraction (not recorded which). These receptors were collected from a male donor with ankylosing spondylitis. CDR3s include the opening cysteine and the closing phenylalanine or tryptophan. A D gene is named only where the DNA matches it firmly. Clone size appears in some rows only: once, few, many, or a class for an expanded clone.

v_gene	d_gene	j_gene	abundance	CDR3aa	CDR3nt
TRBV27	.	TRBJ1-1	.	CASSLFQGVMNTEAFF	TGTGCCAGCAGTTTATTTCAGGGTGTGATGAACACTGAAGCTTTCTTT
TRBV12-3/TRBV12-4	.	TRBJ1-1	.	CASSQWSRNTEAFF	TGTGCCAGCAGCCAATGGTCACGGAACACTGAAGCTTTCTTT
TRBV7-3	TRBD2	TRBJ2-1	.	CASSLNPGGYNEQFF	TGTGCCAGCAGCTTAAATCCGGGGGGGTACAATGAGCAGTTCTTC
TRBV4-2	.	TRBJ2-5	.	CASSLGRTGTQYF	TGTGCCAGCAGCCTGGGGAGGACGGGGACCCAGTACTTC
TRBV7-2	.	TRBJ2-2	few	CASSSRTGLNTGELFF	TGTGCCAGCAGCTCTCGAACAGGGCTAAACACCGGGGAGCTGTTTTTT
TRBV7-2	.	TRBJ2-3	.	CASSLDPTNTDTQYF	TGTGCCAGCAGCTTAGATCCAACGAACACAGATACGCAGTATTTT
TRBV12-3/TRBV12-4	.	TRBJ1-2	many	CASSLDTNYGYTF	TGTGCCAGCAGTTTAGACACCAACTATGGCTACACCTTC
TRBV12-3/TRBV12-4	.	TRBJ1-1	many	CASSLTKNTEAFF	TGTGCCAGCAGTTTGACTAAGAACACTGAAGCTTTCTTT
TRBV20-1	TRBD2	TRBJ2-1	.	CSAAVSGGIYEQFF	TGCAGTGCTGCTGTCAGCGGGGGAATATATGAGCAGTTCTTC
TRBV7-9	.	TRBJ2-5	many	CASSLGAAQETQYF	TGTGCCAGCAGCTTAGGGGCAGCGCAAGAGACCCAGTACTTC
TRBV10-3	.	TRBJ2-7	many	CAISGRTETYEQYF	TGTGCCATCAGTGGAAGGACAGAGACCTACGAGCAGTACTTC
TRBV7-2	TRBD1	TRBJ1-1	.	CASSLGRGLGSTEAFF	TGTGCCAGCAGCTTAGGGAGGGGGCTTGGTTCCACTGAAGCTTTCTTT
TRBV20-1	TRBD2	TRBJ2-7	few	CSARDIQLAGINF	TGCAGTGCTAGAGATATACAACTAGCGGGAATCAACTTC
TRBV19	TRBD2	TRBJ2-1	few	CASSAGTTLSSYNEQFF	TGTGCCAGTAGTGCTGGGACTACCCTAAGCTCCTACAATGAGCAGTTCTTC
TRBV7-3	TRBD2	TRBJ2-3	many	CASSLYGGIDTQYF	TGTGCCAGCAGCTTATACGGGGGGATAGATACGCAGTATTTT
TRBV9	.	TRBJ2-2	few	CASSVAGISTGELFF	TGTGCCAGCAGCGTAGCAGGGATTAGCACCGGGGAGCTGTTTTTT
TRBV7-9	TRBD2	TRBJ2-3	few	CASSPLAGGPADTQYF	TGTGCCAGCAGCCCTTTAGCGGGGGGGCCTGCAGATACGCAGTATTTT
TRBV5-1	.	TRBJ2-2	many	CASRSTTVTGELFF	TGCGCCAGCAGAAGCACAACAGTGACCGGGGAGCTGTTTTTT
TRBV4-1	.	TRBJ2-3	few	CASSQDSPSVTNTQYF	TGCGCCAGCAGCCAAGATTCCCCTAGCGTAACAAATACGCAGTATTTT
TRBV24-1	.	TRBJ1-2	few	CATSVGPNYGYTF	TGTGCCACCAGTGTTGGACCCAACTATGGCTACACCTTC
TRBV6-5	.	TRBJ2-3	few	CASRRTGDTQYF	TGTGCCAGCAGAAGAACCGGGGATACGCAGTATTTT
TRBV6-1	TRBD1	TRBJ2-1	once	CASKNTGGSYNEQFF	TGTGCCAGCAAAAATACAGGGGGCTCCTACAATGAGCAGTTCTTC
TRBV20-1	TRBD1	TRBJ2-7	many	CSALRQGASGEQYF	TGCAGTGCTCTCCGACAGGGGGCATCTGGCGAGCAGTACTTC
TRBV6-1	.	TRBJ2-1	few	CASKGSSSYNEQFF	TGTGCCAGTAAGGGCTCGAGCTCCTACAATGAGCAGTTCTTC
TRBV24-1	.	TRBJ1-1	.	CATSDSGGDNTEAFF	TGTGCCACCAGTGACTCCGGGGGAGACAACACTGAAGCTTTCTTT